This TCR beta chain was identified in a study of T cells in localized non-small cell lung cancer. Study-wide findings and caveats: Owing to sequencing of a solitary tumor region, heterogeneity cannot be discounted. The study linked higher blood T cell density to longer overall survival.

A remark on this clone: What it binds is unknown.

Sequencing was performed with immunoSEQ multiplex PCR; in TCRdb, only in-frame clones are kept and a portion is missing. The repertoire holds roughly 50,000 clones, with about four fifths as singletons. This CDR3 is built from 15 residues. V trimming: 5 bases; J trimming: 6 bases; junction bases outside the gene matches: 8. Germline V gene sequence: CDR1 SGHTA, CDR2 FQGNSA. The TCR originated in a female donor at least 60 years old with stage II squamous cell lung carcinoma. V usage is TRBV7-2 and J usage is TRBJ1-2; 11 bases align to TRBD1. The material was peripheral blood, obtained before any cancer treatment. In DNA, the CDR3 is TGTGCCAGCAGCCCCCTCAGGACAGGGGGCAATGGCTACACCTTC. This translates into CASSPLRTGGNGYTF.